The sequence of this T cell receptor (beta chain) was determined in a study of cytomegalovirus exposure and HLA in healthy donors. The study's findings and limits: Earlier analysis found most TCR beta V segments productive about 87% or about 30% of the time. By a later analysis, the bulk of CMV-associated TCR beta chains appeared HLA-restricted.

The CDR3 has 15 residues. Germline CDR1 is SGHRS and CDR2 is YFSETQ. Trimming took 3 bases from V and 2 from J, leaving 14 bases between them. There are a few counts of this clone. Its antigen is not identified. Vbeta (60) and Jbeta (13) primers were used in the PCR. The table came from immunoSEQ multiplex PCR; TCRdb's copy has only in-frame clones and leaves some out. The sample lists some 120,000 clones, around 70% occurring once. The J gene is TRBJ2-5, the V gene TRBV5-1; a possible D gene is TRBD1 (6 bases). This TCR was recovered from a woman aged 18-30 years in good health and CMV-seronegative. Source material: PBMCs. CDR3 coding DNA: TGCGCCAGCAGCTCTCTCGGACAGAGGCAAGAGACCCAGTACTTC. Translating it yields CASSSLGQRQETQYF.